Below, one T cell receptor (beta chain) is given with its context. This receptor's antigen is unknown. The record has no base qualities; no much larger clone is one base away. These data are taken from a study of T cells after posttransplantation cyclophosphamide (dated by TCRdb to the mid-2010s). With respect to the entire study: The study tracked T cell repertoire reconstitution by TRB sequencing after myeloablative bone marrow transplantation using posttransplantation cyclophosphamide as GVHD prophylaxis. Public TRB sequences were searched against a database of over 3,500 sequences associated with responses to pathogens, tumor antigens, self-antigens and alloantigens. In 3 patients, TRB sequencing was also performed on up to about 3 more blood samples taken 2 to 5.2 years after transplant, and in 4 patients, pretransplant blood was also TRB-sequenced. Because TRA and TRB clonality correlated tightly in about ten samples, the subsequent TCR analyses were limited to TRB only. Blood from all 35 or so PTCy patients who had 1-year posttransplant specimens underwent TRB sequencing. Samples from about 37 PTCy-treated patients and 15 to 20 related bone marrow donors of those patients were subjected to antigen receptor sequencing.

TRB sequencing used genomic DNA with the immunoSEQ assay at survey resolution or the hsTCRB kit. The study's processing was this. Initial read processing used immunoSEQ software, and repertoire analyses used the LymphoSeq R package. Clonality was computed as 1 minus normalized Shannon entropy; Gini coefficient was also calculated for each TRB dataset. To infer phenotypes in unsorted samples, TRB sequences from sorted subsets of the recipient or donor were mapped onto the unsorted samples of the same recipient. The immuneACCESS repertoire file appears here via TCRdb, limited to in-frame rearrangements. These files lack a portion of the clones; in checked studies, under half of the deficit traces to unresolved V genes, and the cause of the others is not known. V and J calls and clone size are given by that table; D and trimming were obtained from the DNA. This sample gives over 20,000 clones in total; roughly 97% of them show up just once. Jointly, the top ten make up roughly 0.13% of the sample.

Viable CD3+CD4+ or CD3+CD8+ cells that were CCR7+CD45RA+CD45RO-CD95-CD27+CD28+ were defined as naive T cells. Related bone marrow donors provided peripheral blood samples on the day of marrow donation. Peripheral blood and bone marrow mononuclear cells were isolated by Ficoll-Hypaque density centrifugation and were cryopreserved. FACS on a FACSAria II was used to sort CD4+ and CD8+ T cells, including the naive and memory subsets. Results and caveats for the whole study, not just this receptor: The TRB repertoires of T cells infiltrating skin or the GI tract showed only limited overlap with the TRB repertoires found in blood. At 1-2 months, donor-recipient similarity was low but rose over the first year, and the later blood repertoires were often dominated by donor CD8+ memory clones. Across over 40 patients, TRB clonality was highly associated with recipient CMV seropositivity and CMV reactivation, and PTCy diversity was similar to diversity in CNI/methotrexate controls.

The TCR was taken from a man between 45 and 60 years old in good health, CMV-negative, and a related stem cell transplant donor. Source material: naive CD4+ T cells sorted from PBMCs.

The sequenced DNA is TGTGCCAGCAGCCACAGTGGGACTAGCGGGGGCGGGTACGAGCAGTACTTC. Its amino acids are CASSHSGTSGGGYEQYF. This chain joins TRBV7-9 to TRBJ2-7; 14 of the junction bases match TRBD2. CDR1 and CDR2 were assigned from the germline V gene (reference sequence) as SEHNR and FQNEAQ. V has 5 bases trimmed and J has 4 bases trimmed; junction bases matching no gene number 10. Including cysteine and phenylalanine, the CDR3 has 17 amino acids. The retained sequence is limited to the CDR3, 51 bases, with the frame set at the first base.